This T cell receptor beta chain was observed in a study of cytomegalovirus exposure and HLA in healthy donors. Use of 60 Vbeta and 13 Jbeta primers characterized the PCR. Measured with immunoSEQ multiplex PCR; TCRdb has only the in-frame clones, and not every one. Of about 170,000 clones listed, 85% are singletons. The germline V gene encodes CDR1 SGHRS and CDR2 YFSETQ. The CDR3 runs to 12 residues. The V and J ends lost 6 bases and 10 bases respectively, with 16 bases between them. The specimen sequenced was PBMCs. This clonotype originated in a boy younger than 10 in good health and CMV-seronegative. J is TRBJ1-1 and V is TRBV5-1, with no clear D. The CDR3 here is CASKEGDRVAFF. The CDR3 DNA reads as TGCGCCAGCAAGGAGGGAGATAGAGTAGCTTTCTTT.